Listed below are T cell receptor delta chains from one sample, sequenced in a study of fetal and pediatric gammadelta thymocytes. TCRdb made new clone calls on the reads using CATT. In the table there are some 1,200 delta-chain clones, approximately 40% of which are singletons. The material sequenced was non-Vgamma9Vdelta2 gamma-delta T cells from the thymus. The receptors were gathered from a child who underwent cardiac surgery and was recorded as healthy. Both conserved end residues are part of each CDR3. A D gene is named only where the DNA matches it firmly. Rows give clone size only sometimes, using once, few, many, or a class for an expanded clone.

clone size: medium-sized; J gene: TRDJ2; V gene: TRDV1; D gene: TRDD2; CDR3 protein: CALGMTNFLRTSRAQLFF; CDR3 DNA: TGTGCTCTTGGGATGACAAACTTCCTACGGACCTCTAGAGCACAACTCTTCTTT
clone size: medium-sized; J gene: TRDJ1; V gene: TRDV1; D gene: TRDD3; CDR3 protein: CALGELGSPTLGDTTWTDKLIF; CDR3 DNA: TGTGCTCTTGGGGAACTAGGATCTCCTACGCTGGGGGATACGACTTGGACCGATAAACTCATCTTT
clone size: large; J gene: TRDJ1; V gene: TRAV14/DV4; D gene: TRDD3; CDR3 protein: CAMREGVPPGLGDTRTDKLIF; CDR3 DNA: TGTGCAATGAGAGAGGGGGTCCCGCCCGGGTTGGGGGATACGCGCACCGATAAACTCATCTTT
clone size: -; J gene: TRDJ1; V gene: TRDV1; D gene: TRDD3; CDR3 protein: CALGELLGARKLHWGPRTDKLIF; CDR3 DNA: TGTGCTCTTGGGGAACTCCTGGGGGCACGTAAGCTACACTGGGGACCTCGCACCGATAAACTCATCTTT
clone size: few; J gene: TRDJ1; V gene: TRDV1; D gene: -; CDR3 protein: CALGETAPDRAGPIPPYTDKLIF; CDR3 DNA: TGTGCTCTTGGGGAAACCGCTCCGGACAGGGCGGGCCCCATACCTCCGTACACCGATAAACTCATCTTT
clone size: large; J gene: TRDJ1; V gene: TRDV1; D gene: TRDD3; CDR3 protein: CALGELSPRGLLGDNRYKLIF; CDR3 DNA: TGTGCTCTTGGGGAACTAAGCCCCCGGGGATTACTGGGGGATAATCGATATAAACTCATCTTT
clone size: medium-sized; J gene: TRDJ1; V gene: TRDV1; D gene: TRDD3; CDR3 protein: CALGELGLPWGIPSPMIAKNTDKLIF; CDR3 DNA: TGTGCTCTTGGGGAACTTGGCCTACCCTGGGGGATCCCATCTCCAATGATCGCCAAAAACACCGATAAACTCATCTTT
clone size: large; J gene: TRDJ1; V gene: TRDV1; D gene: -; CDR3 protein: CALGELSWGDTDKLIF; CDR3 DNA: TGTGCTCTTGGGGAACTTAGTTGGGGAGACACCGATAAACTCATCTTT
clone size: once; J gene: TRDJ1; V gene: TRDV1; D gene: TRDD3; CDR3 protein: CALGEIPPYIPYWGTTVYKLIF; CDR3 DNA: TGTGCTCTTGGGGAAATTCCCCCTTACATACCCTACTGGGGGACAACAGTCTATAAACTCATCTTT
clone size: large; J gene: TRDJ1; V gene: TRDV1; D gene: TRDD3; CDR3 protein: CALGEALRWGISDKLIF; CDR3 DNA: TGTGCTCTTGGGGAAGCCCTCCGCTGGGGGATAAGCGATAAACTCATCTTT
clone size: medium-sized; J gene: TRDJ1; V gene: TRDV1; D gene: TRDD3; CDR3 protein: CALGEHRWGLWYHPIDWGISYTDKLIF; CDR3 DNA: TGTGCTCTTGGGGAACACCGGTGGGGGCTATGGTACCACCCTATTGACTGGGGGATATCCTACACCGATAAACTCATCTTT
clone size: -; J gene: TRDJ1; V gene: TRDV1; D gene: TRDD3; CDR3 protein: CALGGPSFSVLGDQVGPRDKLIF; CDR3 DNA: TGTGCTCTTGGGGGGCCTTCCTTTTCGGTACTGGGGGATCAGGTCGGCCCGAGGGATAAACTCATCTTT
clone size: -; J gene: TRDJ1; V gene: TRDV1; D gene: TRDD3; CDR3 protein: CALGETGATTYWGTTHTDKLIF; CDR3 DNA: TGTGCTCTTGGGGAAACCGGTGCTACTACGTACTGGGGGACCACCCACACCGATAAACTCATCTTT
clone size: large; J gene: TRDJ1; V gene: TRDV1; D gene: -; CDR3 protein: CALGLPRCCPWGRRGDDKLIF; CDR3 DNA: TGTGCTCTTGGGCTTCCCCGGTGCTGTCCTTGGGGGCGACGCGGGGACGATAAACTCATCTTT
clone size: medium-sized; J gene: TRDJ1; V gene: TRDV1; D gene: -; CDR3 protein: CALGELEGSILSDTAGYTDKLIF; CDR3 DNA: TGTGCTCTTGGGGAACTAGAAGGATCAATCCTAAGTGATACGGCGGGGTACACCGATAAACTCATCTTT
clone size: large; J gene: TRDJ1; V gene: TRAV38-2/DV8; D gene: -; CDR3 protein: CAYRSSHNLPGVQQGSYTDKLIF; CDR3 DNA: TGTGCTTATAGGAGCAGCCACAATTTGCCTGGGGTTCAACAAGGGTCGTACACCGATAAACTCATCTTT